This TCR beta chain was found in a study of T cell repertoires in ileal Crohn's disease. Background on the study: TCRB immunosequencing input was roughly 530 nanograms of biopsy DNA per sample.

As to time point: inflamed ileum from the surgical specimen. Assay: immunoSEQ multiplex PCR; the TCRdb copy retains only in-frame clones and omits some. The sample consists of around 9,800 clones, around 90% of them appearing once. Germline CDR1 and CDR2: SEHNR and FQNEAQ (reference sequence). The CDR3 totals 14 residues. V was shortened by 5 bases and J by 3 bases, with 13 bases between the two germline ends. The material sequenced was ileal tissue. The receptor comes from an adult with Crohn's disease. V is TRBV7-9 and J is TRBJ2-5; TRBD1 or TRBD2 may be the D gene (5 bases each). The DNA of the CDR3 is TGTGCCAGCAGCCACGTGGGACGGGAAGAGACCCAGTACTTC. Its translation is CASSHVGREETQYF.